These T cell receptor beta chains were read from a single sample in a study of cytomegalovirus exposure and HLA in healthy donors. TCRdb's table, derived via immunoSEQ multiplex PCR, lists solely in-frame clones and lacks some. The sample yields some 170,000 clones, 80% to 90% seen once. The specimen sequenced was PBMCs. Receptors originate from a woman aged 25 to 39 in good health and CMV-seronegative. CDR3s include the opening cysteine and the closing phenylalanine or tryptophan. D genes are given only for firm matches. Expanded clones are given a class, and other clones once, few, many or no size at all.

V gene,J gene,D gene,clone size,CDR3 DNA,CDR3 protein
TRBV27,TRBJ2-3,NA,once,TGTGCCAGCAGGAGGGACTCGAGCACAGATACGCAGTATTTT,CASRRDSSTDTQYF
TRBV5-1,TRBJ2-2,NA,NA,TGCGCCAGCAGCCCTGGCAGGGGAGGCACCGGGGAGCTGTTTTTT,CASSPGRGGTGELFF
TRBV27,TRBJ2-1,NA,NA,TGTGCCAGCAGTTATGACGGTAGCTCCTACAATGAGCAGTTCTTC,CASSYDGSSYNEQFF
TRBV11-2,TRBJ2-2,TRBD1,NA,TGTGCCAGCAGCTTGGGACAGACGAACACCGGGGAGCTGTTTTTT,CASSLGQTNTGELFF
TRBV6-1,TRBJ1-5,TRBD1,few,TGTGCCAGCAGCGACAGGGCTGACAGTCAGCCCCAGCATTTT,CASSDRADSQPQHF
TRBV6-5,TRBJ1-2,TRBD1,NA,TGTGCCAGCAGTTCCGGGACAGGGGTCCGTGGCTACACCTTC,CASSSGTGVRGYTF
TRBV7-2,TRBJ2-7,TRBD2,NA,TGTGCCAGCAGCCCTGGAGCGGGGGCCGCCTACGAGCAGTACTTC,CASSPGAGAAYEQYF
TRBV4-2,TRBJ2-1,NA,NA,TGTGCCAGCAGCCAAGACGGAGGAGTAAATGAGCAGTTCTTC,CASSQDGGVNEQFF
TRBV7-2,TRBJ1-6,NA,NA,TGTGCCAGCAGCTTACGTCCTGGCCCCCTCCACTTT,CASSLRPGPLHF
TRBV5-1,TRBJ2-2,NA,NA,TGCGCCAGCAGCTTAAGCAGGACTGGCACCGGGGAGCTGTTTTTT,CASSLSRTGTGELFF
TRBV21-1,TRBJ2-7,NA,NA,TGTGCCAGCAGCAAAGAAGGGGACAGGGATAAGGACGAGCAGTACTTC,CASSKEGDRDKDEQYF
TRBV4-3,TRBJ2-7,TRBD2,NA,TGCGCCAGCAGCCAAGTAGCGGGCGAGCAGTACTTC,CASSQVAGEQYF
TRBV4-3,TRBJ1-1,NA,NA,TGCGCCAGCAGCCAAGAGAAAAACTTTGGAGGCACTGAAGCTTTCTTT,CASSQEKNFGGTEAFF
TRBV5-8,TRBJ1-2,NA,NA,TGTGCCAGCAGTTTTTTAGCGGGGGCGACAGCTAACTATGGCTACACCTTC,CASSFLAGATANYGYTF
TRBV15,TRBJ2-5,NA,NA,TGTGCCACCAGCAGAGATGTGGCAGGGGCAGAGACCCAGTACTTC,CATSRDVAGAETQYF
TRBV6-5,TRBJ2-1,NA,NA,TGTGCCAGCAGGCAGGGTGTCGGCTACAATGAGCAGTTCTTC,CASRQGVGYNEQFF
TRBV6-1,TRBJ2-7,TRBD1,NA,TGTGCCAGCAAAGGGACAGCGCAATCCTACGAGCAGTACTTC,CASKGTAQSYEQYF
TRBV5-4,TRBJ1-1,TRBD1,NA,TGTGCCAGCAGCCCACGGACAGGGAACACTGAAGCTTTCTTT,CASSPRTGNTEAFF